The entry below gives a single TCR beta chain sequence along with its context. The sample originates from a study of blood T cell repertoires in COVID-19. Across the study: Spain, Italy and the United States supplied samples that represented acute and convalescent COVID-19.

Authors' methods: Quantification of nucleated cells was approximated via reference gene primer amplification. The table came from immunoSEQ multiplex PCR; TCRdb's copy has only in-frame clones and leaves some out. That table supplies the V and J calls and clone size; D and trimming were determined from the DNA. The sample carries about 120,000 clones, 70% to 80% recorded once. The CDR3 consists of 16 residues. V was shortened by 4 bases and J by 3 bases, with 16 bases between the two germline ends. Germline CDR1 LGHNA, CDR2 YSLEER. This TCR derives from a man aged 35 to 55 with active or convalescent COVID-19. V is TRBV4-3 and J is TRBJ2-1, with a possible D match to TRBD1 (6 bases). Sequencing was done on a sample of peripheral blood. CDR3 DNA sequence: TGCGCCAGCAGCCGCCGTACAACAGGGAACTACAATGAGCAGTTCTTC. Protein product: CASSRRTTGNYNEQFF.